The 8 T cell receptor beta chains below come from one sample, sequenced in a study of shared clonotypes between healthy human individuals. Produced via immunoSEQ multiplex PCR; TCRdb's table is partial and in-frame only. Of approximately 500,000 clones in the sample, 90% to 96% are singletons; the top ten hold roughly 0.06%. The sequenced sample consisted of naive CD4+ T cells sorted from blood. Sample subset: CD45RA+ positively selected. The receptors originated from a woman aged 25 to 39 in good health.

The chain uses TRBV25-1 and TRBJ2-3; 9 bases are shared with TRBD2. With V trimmed by 6 bases and J by 2 bases, 12 bases remained unmatched. Looked up from germline, CDR1 is MGHDK and CDR2 is SYGVNS. The CDR3 covers 17 residues. The CDR3 DNA reads TGTGCCAGCAGGGGGAGACTAGCGGAGAATATCACAGATACGCAGTATTTT. It specifies CASRGRLAENITDTQYF.

The chain recombines TRBV7-2 with TRBJ2-3; TRBD1 aligns across 7 bases. Germline V gene sequence: CDR1 SGHTA, CDR2 FQGNSA. This CDR3 is 14 amino acids long. With 2 bases clipped from V and 4 bases from J, the junction kept 3 bases outside the gene matches. In DNA, the CDR3 is TGTGCCAGCAGCTTAAACAGGGGCCCAGATACGCAGTATTTT. Translated, it gives CASSLNRGPDTQYF.

On this clone: At one boundary the junction diverges from the germline segment, which might be a read error. The identical CDR3 is also encoded by other nucleotide sequences in the sample. This chain links TRBV11-2 with TRBJ1-1, with a weak D call TRBD1 (6 bases). CDR1 is SGHAT and CDR2 is FQNNGV in the germline V gene. This CDR3 has 12 amino acids. Written as DNA, the CDR3 is TGTGCCAGCAGCCTAGAGGGGGCTGAAGCTTTCTTT. It specifies CASSLEGAEAFF.

This clone was picked up one time. This chain links TRBV6-5 with TRBJ1-4, with D perhaps TRBD1 (5 bases). Between the trimmed V and J ends, which lost 6 bases and 2 bases, there was a span of 13 bases. Germline assignment: CDR1 MNHEY and CDR2 SVGAGI. The CDR3 is made up of 15 amino acids. CDR3: CASSPGRGTNEKLFF. In DNA form, the CDR3 reads TGTGCCAGCAGCCCTGGTCGGGGGACTAATGAAAAACTGTTTTTT.

J is TRBJ2-5 and V is TRBV11-2, with 10 bases identical to TRBD2. The tail of the sequence fits TRBJ2-7 better, so the J call may be wrong. Per germline, CDR1 SGHAT and CDR2 FQNNGV. There are 13 residues in the CDR3. DNA of the CDR3: TGTGCCAGCAGCGGACTAGCGGTATACGAGCAGTACTTC. Residues: CASSGLAVYEQYF.

The V gene is TRBV18, the J gene TRBJ2-2; TRBD2 matches at 10 bases. CDR3 length: 20 residues. V was clipped by 2 bases and J by 0 bases; unmatched bases: 12. Germline lookup yields CDR1 KGHSH and CDR2 LQKENI. The CDR3 DNA reads TGTGCCAGCTCACCAATAGGGAGGCTAGCGGGAGATCCGAACACCGGGGAGCTGTTTTTT. The encoded protein is CASSPIGRLAGDPNTGELFF.

The rearrangement links TRBV2 to TRBJ2-1, with D hard to call. The CDR3 has 10 amino acids. V lost 7 bases to trimming and J lost 12 bases, with 10 bases between them. The germline CDR1 and CDR2 sequences are SNHLY and FYNNEI. The CDR3 DNA is TGTGCCAGCAACACGAAGGGGCAGTTCTTC. Its translation is CASNTKGQFF. The full variable domain, rest sourced from reference TRBV2 and TRBJ2-1, is EPEVTQTPSHQVTQMGQEVILRCVPISNHLYFYWYRQILGQKVEFLVSFYNNEISEKSEIFDDQFSVERPDGSNFTLKIRSTKLEDSAMYFCASNTKGQFFGPGTRLTVL.

The genes are TRBV5-1 and TRBJ2-3; 12 bases are a match to TRBD1. V shed 0 bases, J shed 1 base, and the junction held 0 bases outside the gene matches. The germline gives CDR1 SGHRS, CDR2 YFSETQ. The CDR3 spans 16 residues. Here the CDR3 DNA reads TGCGCCAGCAGCTTGGGGGACAGGGGGCGCACAGATACGCAGTATTTT. It yields the protein CASSLGDRGRTDTQYF.